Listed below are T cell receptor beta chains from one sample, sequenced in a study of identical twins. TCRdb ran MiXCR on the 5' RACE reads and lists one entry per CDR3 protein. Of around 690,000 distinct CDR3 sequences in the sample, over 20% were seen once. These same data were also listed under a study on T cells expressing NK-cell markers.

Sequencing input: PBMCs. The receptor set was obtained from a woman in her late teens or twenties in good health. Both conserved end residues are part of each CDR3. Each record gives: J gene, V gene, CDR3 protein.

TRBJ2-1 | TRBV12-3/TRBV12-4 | CASNTAGGTLEQFF
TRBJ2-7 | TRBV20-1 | CSARIAGEYSEQYF
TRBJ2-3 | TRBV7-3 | CASSTQGDTQYF
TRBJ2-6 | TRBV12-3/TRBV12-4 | CASSAEPAVGANVLTF
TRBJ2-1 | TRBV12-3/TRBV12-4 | CASSTPSGSSYNEQFF
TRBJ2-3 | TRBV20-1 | CSAPSKVADTQYF
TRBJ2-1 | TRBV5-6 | CASSFREDLNEQFF
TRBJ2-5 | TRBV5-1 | CASSPSPGEETQYF
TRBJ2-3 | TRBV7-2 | CASSTSVWTDTQYF
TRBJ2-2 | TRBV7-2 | CASSPTWAGGDTGELFF
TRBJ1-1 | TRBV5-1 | CASSWGRGDTEAFF
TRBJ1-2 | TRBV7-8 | CASSLYRGNGYTF
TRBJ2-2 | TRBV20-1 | CSAGPSGRTGELFF
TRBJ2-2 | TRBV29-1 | CSALGGVTGELFF
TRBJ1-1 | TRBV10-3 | CLSRGTNTEAFF
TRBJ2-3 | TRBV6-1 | CASSELGTGQDTQYF
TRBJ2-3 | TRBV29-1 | CSVDRDTQYF
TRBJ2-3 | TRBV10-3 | CAISARDTDTQYF
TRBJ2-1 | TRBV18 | CASSPTRVGGKDEQFF
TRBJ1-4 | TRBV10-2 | CASSTGGTNEKLFF
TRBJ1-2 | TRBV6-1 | CASSEYWYGYTF
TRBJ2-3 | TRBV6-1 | CASSESFRGDTQYF
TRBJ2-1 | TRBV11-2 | CASTRDWVYNEQFF
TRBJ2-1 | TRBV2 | CARGSGGGYNEQFF
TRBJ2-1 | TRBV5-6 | CASSGEPLAGGWNEQFF
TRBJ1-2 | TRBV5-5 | CASSLGQLYGYTF
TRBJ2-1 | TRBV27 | CASKLAGSDEQFF
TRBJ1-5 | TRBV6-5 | CASSYSRVDQPQHF
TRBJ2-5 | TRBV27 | CASRAGRTQETQYF
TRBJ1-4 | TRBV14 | CASSIRRTPNEKLFF
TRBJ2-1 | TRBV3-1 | CASSQGSLAGYNEQFF
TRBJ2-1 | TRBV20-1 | CSARGTSGRAYNEQFF
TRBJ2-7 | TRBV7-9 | CASSFARGQGSSYEQYF
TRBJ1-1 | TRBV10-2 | CASSVWGTNTEAFF
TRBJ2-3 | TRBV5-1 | CASSLAGSSGRTDTQYF
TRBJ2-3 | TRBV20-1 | CSAETLESSTDTQYF
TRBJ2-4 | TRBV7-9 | CASSSGLGNIQYF
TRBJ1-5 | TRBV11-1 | CASSSTRQGIQPQHF
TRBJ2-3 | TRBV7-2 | CASSLSSASTDTQYF
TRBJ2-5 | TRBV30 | CAWSVHTETQYF
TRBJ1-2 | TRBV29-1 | CSAGQGDYGYTF
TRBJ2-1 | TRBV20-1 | CSAVAGEDSHNEQFF
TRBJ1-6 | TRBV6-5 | CASSYSGSGSPLHF
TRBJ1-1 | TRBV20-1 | CSATPGAGGTAEAFF
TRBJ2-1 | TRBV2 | CASSALRNEQFF
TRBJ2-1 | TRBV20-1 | CSARTLAGTYNEQFF
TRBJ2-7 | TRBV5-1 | CASSHGDNYEQYF
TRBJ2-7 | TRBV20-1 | CSPRGGRGAREQYF
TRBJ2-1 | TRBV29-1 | CSVSGDRYNEQFF
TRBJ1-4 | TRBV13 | CASSFGQPKKLFF
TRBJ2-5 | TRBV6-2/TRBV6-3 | CASITSGQEETQYF